This is a list of T cell receptor beta chains from one sample in a study of PD-L1 blockade in urothelial cancer. Data came from immunoSEQ multiplex PCR; TCRdb stores just in-frame clones and leaves some out. Counted here are tens of thousands of clones, about 90% occurring once; the ten biggest clones make up about 1%. Here the sequenced sample was PBMCs, taken around atezolizumab (anti-PD-L1) treatment. These receptors all come from a woman of 80 years or more with urothelial cancer. Both conserved end residues are part of each CDR3. A D gene is named only where the DNA matches it firmly. The listing skips clone size in some rows; elsewhere it reads once, few, many or a size class.

clone_size | j_call | v_call | d_call | cdr3_aa | cdr3_nt
- | TRBJ2-1 | TRBV6-6 | TRBD2 | CASSPAGGGNNEQFF | TGTGCCAGCAGTCCAGCGGGAGGAGGGAACAATGAGCAGTTCTTC
- | TRBJ2-1 | TRBV25-1 | - | CASSVDNEQFF | TGTGCCAGCAGTGTAGACAATGAGCAGTTCTTC
- | TRBJ1-4 | TRBV19 | - | CASSHWASEKLFF | TGTGCCAGTAGTCACTGGGCGAGTGAAAAACTGTTTTTT
- | TRBJ2-7 | TRBV27 | TRBD2 | CASRPLAVGASYEQYF | TGTGCCAGCAGGCCCCTAGCGGTTGGAGCTTCCTACGAGCAGTACTTC
- | TRBJ1-5 | TRBV19 | - | CASMAGGNQPQHF | TGTGCCAGTATGGCGGGGGGCAATCAGCCCCAGCATTTT
- | TRBJ1-1 | TRBV28 | TRBD1 | CASSLGTGGRAEAFF | TGTGCCAGCAGTTTAGGGACAGGGGGGAGGGCTGAAGCTTTCTTT
- | TRBJ2-2 | TRBV7-2 | TRBD2 | CASSQASGRTGELFF | TGTGCCAGCAGCCAAGCTAGCGGGCGCACCGGGGAGCTGTTTTTT
- | TRBJ2-5 | TRBV10-2 | - | CASTPYQETQYF | TGCGCCAGCACTCCGTACCAAGAGACCCAGTACTTC
once | TRBJ2-7 | TRBV19 | - | CASSIVQGQPSTYEQYF | TGTGCCAGTAGTATAGTTCAGGGGCAGCCGAGCACCTACGAGCAGTACTTC
- | TRBJ2-3 | TRBV5-4 | TRBD2 | CASSPSARDYTDTQYF | TGTGCCAGCAGCCCATCCGCCCGGGACTACACAGATACGCAGTATTTT
- | TRBJ2-5 | TRBV28 | - | CASSTLPSGKTQYF | TGTGCCAGCAGTACCCTCCCGAGCGGAAAGACCCAGTACTTC
- | TRBJ2-2 | TRBV19 | TRBD2 | CASSPLAGVPHTGELFF | TGTGCCAGTAGTCCCTTAGCGGGAGTCCCGCACACCGGGGAGCTGTTTTTT
- | TRBJ2-7 | TRBV7-9 | - | CASSSRGEQYF | TGTGCCAGCAGCTCCAGAGGCGAGCAGTACTTC
few | TRBJ1-5 | TRBV7-9 | - | CASSLEAGGNQPQHF | TGTGCCAGCAGCTTAGAAGCAGGGGGCAATCAGCCCCAGCATTTT
- | TRBJ1-1 | TRBV2 | TRBD1 | CASSEGQGDTEAFF | TGTGCCAGCAGTGAAGGGCAGGGGGACACTGAAGCTTTCTTT
- | TRBJ1-3 | TRBV5-4 | - | CASSLGVPRSGNTIYF | TGTGCCAGCAGCTTGGGTGTACCGCGGTCTGGAAACACCATATATTTT
- | TRBJ2-7 | TRBV6-1 | TRBD1 | CASSEGQGYTYEQYF | TGTGCCAGCAGTGAGGGACAGGGGTATACCTACGAGCAGTACTTC
once | TRBJ2-1 | TRBV28 | TRBD2 | CASSLTGTTYNEQFF | TGTGCCAGCAGTCTTACCGGGACTACATACAATGAGCAGTTCTTC
- | TRBJ1-2 | TRBV9 | - | CASSVEGEYGYTF | TGTGCCAGCAGCGTAGAGGGAGAATATGGCTACACCTTC
- | TRBJ2-2 | TRBV19 | - | CASTVAGTYTGELFF | TGTGCCAGTACCGTCGCCGGGACTTACACCGGGGAGCTGTTTTTT
- | TRBJ2-5 | TRBV5-1 | TRBD2 | CASSPWTSGRAGETQYF | TGCGCCAGCAGCCCTTGGACTAGCGGGAGGGCCGGGGAGACCCAGTACTTC
- | TRBJ1-1 | TRBV30 | - | CAWSGQRNTEAFF | TGTGCCTGGAGCGGACAGCGAAACACTGAAGCTTTCTTT
few | TRBJ2-7 | TRBV27 | TRBD2 | CASSPTSAYEQYF | TGTGCCAGCAGCCCAACTAGCGCCTACGAGCAGTACTTC
- | TRBJ2-1 | TRBV10-1 | - | CASSDLFGSSYNEQFF | TGCGCCAGCAGTGATTTGTTCGGGAGCTCCTACAATGAGCAGTTCTTC
- | TRBJ1-1 | TRBV7-2 | - | CASSHKIGGRDSEAFF | TGTGCCAGCAGCCACAAGATCGGGGGTCGGGATTCTGAAGCTTTCTTT
- | TRBJ1-1 | TRBV5-4 | - | CASSLLGDTEAFF | TGTGCCAGCAGCTTGTTGGGAGACACTGAAGCTTTCTTT
- | TRBJ2-1 | TRBV9 | TRBD2 | CASSGENRLAPREQFF | TGTGCCAGCAGCGGGGAGAATCGACTAGCCCCCAGGGAGCAGTTCTTC